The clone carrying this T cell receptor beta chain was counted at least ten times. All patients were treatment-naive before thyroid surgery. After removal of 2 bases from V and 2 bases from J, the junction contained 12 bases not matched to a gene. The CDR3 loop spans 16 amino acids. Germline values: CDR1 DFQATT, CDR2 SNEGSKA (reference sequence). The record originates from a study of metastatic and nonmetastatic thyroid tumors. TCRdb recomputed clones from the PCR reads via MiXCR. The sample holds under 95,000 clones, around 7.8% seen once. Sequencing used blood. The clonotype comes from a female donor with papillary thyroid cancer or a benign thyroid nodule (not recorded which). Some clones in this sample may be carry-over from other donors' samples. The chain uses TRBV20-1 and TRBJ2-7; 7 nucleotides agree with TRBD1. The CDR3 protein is CSARSYRDRRTYEQYF. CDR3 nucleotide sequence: TGCAGTGCTAGAAGCTACCGGGACAGAAGGACCTACGAGCAGTACTTC.